The rows below give T cell receptor beta chains drawn from one sample of a study of OX40 agonist ivuxolimab in advanced cancers. Sequenced by immunoSEQ multiplex PCR; TCRdb stores in-frame clones only, minus some. The profile covers 70,000 to 85,000 clones, with more than 85% appearing a single time and approximately 0.69% taken by the ten largest. The sequences come from CD4+ or CD8+ T cells sorted from blood, collected in a trial of the OX40 agonist ivuxolimab. All receptors come from an adult with an advanced solid tumor such as melanoma, head and neck, liver or kidney cancer. CDR3s include the opening cysteine and the closing phenylalanine or tryptophan. A D gene is named only where the DNA matches it firmly. Where a row states a size, it is once, few, many or the class of an expanded clone; other rows omit it.

cdr3_aa cdr3_nt d_call j_call v_call clone_size
CASSFTSVAQYF TGTGCCAGCAGTTTTACTAGCGTCGCGCAGTATTTT TRBD2 TRBJ2-3 TRBV28 -
CASSPRLAGGFEQFF TGTGCCAGCAGCCCACGACTAGCGGGAGGGTTTGAGCAGTTCTTC TRBD2 TRBJ2-1 TRBV11-2 -
CSERAGGGSYNEQFF TGCAGCGAACGTGCGGGAGGGGGCTCCTACAATGAGCAGTTCTTC TRBD2 TRBJ2-1 TRBV29-1 -
CASSSDYSYNEQFF TGTGCCAGCAGTTCTGACTACTCCTACAATGAGCAGTTCTTC - TRBJ2-1 TRBV6-6 -
CASSQDGAETQYF TGTGCCAGCAGCCAGGACGGGGCGGAGACCCAGTACTTC - TRBJ2-5 TRBV7-2 -
CASSATSGRAFEQYF TGTGCCAGCAGCGCAACTAGCGGGAGGGCCTTCGAGCAGTACTTC TRBD2 TRBJ2-7 TRBV7-2 -
CASSLGARDRPSGTQYF TGTGCCAGCAGCTTGGGGGCCCGGGACAGACCTTCAGGGACCCAGTACTTC TRBD1 TRBJ2-5 TRBV5-6 few
CASRFGQIYGYTF TGCGCCAGCAGATTCGGACAGATCTATGGCTACACCTTC - TRBJ1-2 TRBV7-2 -
CASSYSNTGELFF TGTGCCAGCAGTTACTCCAACACCGGGGAGCTGTTTTTT - TRBJ2-2 TRBV6-6 -
CASSLPDGSSGNTIYF TGCGCCAGCAGCCTCCCGGACGGGAGTTCTGGAAACACCATATATTTT - TRBJ1-3 TRBV4-1 -
CASSLTGHSQETQYF TGTGCCAGCAGCTTAACAGGACATTCCCAAGAGACCCAGTACTTC - TRBJ2-5 TRBV5-4 -
CASSLGGGRDNSPLHF TGTGCCAGCAGTTTAGGGGGGGGCAGGGATAATTCACCCCTCCACTTT - TRBJ1-6 TRBV28 -
CASNSDRDGQPQHF TGTGCCAGCAATTCTGACAGGGACGGTCAGCCCCAGCATTTT TRBD1 TRBJ1-5 TRBV7-9 -
CASGGGSFADTQYF TGTGCCAGCGGGGGCGGGAGCTTTGCAGATACGCAGTATTTT - TRBJ2-3 TRBV28 -
CASSQDFLQETQYF TGCGCCAGCAGCCAAGATTTCCTCCAAGAGACCCAGTACTTC - TRBJ2-5 TRBV4-1 once